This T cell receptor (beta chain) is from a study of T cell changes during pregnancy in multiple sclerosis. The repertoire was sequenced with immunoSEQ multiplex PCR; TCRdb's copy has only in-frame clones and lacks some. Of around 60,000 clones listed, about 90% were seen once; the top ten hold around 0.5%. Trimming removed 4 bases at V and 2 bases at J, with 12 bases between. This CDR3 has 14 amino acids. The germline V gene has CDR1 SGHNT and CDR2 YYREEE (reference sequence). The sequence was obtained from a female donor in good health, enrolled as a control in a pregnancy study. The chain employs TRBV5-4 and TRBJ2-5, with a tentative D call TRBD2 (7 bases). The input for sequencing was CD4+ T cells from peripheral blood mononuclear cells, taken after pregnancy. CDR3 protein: CASSRGGWQETQYF. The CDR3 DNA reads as TGTGCCAGCAGCAGGGGGGGGTGGCAAGAGACCCAGTACTTC.